This T cell receptor beta chain was sequenced for a study of blood T cells in healthy people across ages. Study at large: Per every two T cells, about one barcoded beta molecule was captured by template switching.

The CDR3 consists of 12 residues. Germline V gene sequence: CDR1 MDHEN, CDR2 SYDVKM. The second PCR ran about 6 to 12 cycles with a sample-barcoded 5' primer and J-beta primers. Each cDNA molecule received a tag from a template-switch adaptor that had 12 random nucleotides. Via MiXCR, TCRdb re-called the 5' RACE reads, giving one row per CDR3 protein. Here the sample spans about 640,000 distinct CDR3 sequences, approximately 50% being singletons. Caucasian individuals from Russia who were healthy and aged roughly 6 to 95 acted as donors. PBMCs were isolated at a quantity of at least 7 million per sample.

Material for sequencing was blood. The V call is TRBV28, the J call TRBJ2-4; D unclear. TRBJ2-5 explains the end of the DNA better; the J call may be wrong. The TCR was taken from a man aged 55 to 70 in good health. The CDR3 DNA follows: TGTGCCAGCAGTCCCTCCCGATGGACCCAGTACTTC. It is translated as CASSPSRWTQYF.